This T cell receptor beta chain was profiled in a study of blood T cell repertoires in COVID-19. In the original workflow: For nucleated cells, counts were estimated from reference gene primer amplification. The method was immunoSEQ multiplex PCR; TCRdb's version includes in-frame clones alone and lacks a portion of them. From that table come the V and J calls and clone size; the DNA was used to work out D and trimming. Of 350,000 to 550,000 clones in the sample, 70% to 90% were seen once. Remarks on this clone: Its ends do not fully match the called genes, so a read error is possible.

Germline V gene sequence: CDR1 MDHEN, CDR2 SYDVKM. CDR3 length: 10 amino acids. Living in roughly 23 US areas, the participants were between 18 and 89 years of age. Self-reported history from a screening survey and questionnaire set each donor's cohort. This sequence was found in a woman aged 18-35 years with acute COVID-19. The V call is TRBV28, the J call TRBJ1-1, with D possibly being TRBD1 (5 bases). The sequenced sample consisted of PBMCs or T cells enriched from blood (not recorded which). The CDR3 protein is CASSLWTVHF. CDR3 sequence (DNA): TGTGCCAGCAGTTTATGGACAGTGCACTTT. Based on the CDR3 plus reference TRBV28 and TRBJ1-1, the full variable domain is DVKVTQSSRYLVKRTGEKVFLECVQDMDHENMFWYRQDPGLGLRLIYFSYDVKMKEKGDIPEGYSVSREKKERFSLILESASTNQTSMYLCASSLWTVHFGQGTRLTVV.